This T cell receptor beta chain is drawn from a study of blood T cell repertoires in COVID-19. About the study: The United States, Italy and Spain supplied acute and convalescent COVID-19 samples.

It was during active infection that Seattle patients were enrolled and then longitudinally followed. The protocol was immunoSEQ multiplex PCR, while the TCRdb copy is restricted to in-frame clones and leaves out a portion. The table shows a few hundred thousand clones, with approximately 90% occurring only once. CDR3 size: 11 residues. With 8 bases removed from V and 1 base from J, the gap between germline ends came to 8 bases. Germline V gene data show CDR1 as DFQATT and CDR2 as SNEGSKA (reference sequence). The source of this sequence is a woman aged 50 to 60 with COVID-19, enrolled during active disease. The sample comprised peripheral blood. The rearrangement uses TRBV20-1 and TRBJ1-1; possibly TRBD1 for D (6 bases). The CDR3 DNA is TGCAGTAGACAGGAGAACACTGAAGCTTTCTTT. This codes for CSRQENTEAFF.